These T cell receptor beta chains were read from a single sample in a study of blood T cells in healthy people across ages. TCRdb reanalysed the 5' RACE reads using MiXCR and keeps one entry per CDR3 protein. The table lists about 1.5 million distinct CDR3 sequences, 42% of them singletons, with 4% in the top ten. Sequenced input: blood. The receptors were gathered from a woman aged 18 to 35 in good health. Each CDR3 is given with its conserved first and last residue. The order of the fields is V gene, J gene, D gene, clone size, CDR3 protein, CDR3 DNA. A D gene is named only where the DNA matches it firmly. Part of the rows lack a size; the others show once, few, many or a class for expanded clones.

V gene: TRBV6-2/TRBV6-3; J gene: TRBJ1-1; D gene: -; clone size: -; CDR3 protein: CATDGRGNTEAFF; CDR3 DNA: TGTGCCACCGATGGGCGGGGGAACACTGAAGCTTTCTTT
V gene: TRBV28; J gene: TRBJ2-1; D gene: -; clone size: -; CDR3 protein: CASSLLGSGTHNEQFF; CDR3 DNA: TGTGCCAGCAGTTTACTCGGGAGTGGGACCCATAATGAGCAGTTCTTC
V gene: TRBV6-6; J gene: TRBJ2-1; D gene: -; clone size: -; CDR3 protein: CASSTGTHGGNEQFF; CDR3 DNA: TGTGCCAGCAGTACCGGGACCCATGGGGGCAATGAGCAGTTCTTC
V gene: TRBV20-1; J gene: TRBJ2-1; D gene: TRBD2; clone size: -; CDR3 protein: CSANWREYNEQFF; CDR3 DNA: TGCAGTGCTAACTGGCGGGAGTACAATGAGCAGTTCTTC
V gene: TRBV12-3/TRBV12-4; J gene: TRBJ2-7; D gene: TRBD2; clone size: few; CDR3 protein: CASSPLGEGVHEQYF; CDR3 DNA: TGTGCCAGCAGCCCCCTGGGGGAGGGCGTTCACGAGCAGTACTTC
V gene: TRBV3-1; J gene: TRBJ2-1; D gene: TRBD2; clone size: few; CDR3 protein: CASSYTGGRYNEQFF; CDR3 DNA: TGTGCCAGCAGTTATACGGGAGGGCGCTACAATGAGCAGTTCTTC
V gene: TRBV4-3; J gene: TRBJ2-2; D gene: -; clone size: -; CDR3 protein: CASSPTYGVGNTGELFF; CDR3 DNA: TGCGCCAGCAGCCCTACATATGGGGTGGGGAACACCGGGGAGCTGTTTTTT
V gene: TRBV28; J gene: TRBJ2-1; D gene: -; clone size: few; CDR3 protein: CASSPTVGNEQFF; CDR3 DNA: TGTGCCAGCAGCCCTACCGTAGGGAATGAGCAGTTCTTC
V gene: TRBV4-1; J gene: TRBJ1-2; D gene: -; clone size: -; CDR3 protein: CASSQDFVGATEDGYTF; CDR3 DNA: TGCGCCAGCAGCCAAGATTTTGTGGGGGCTACAGAGGATGGCTACACCTTC
V gene: TRBV20-1; J gene: TRBJ1-1; D gene: TRBD1; clone size: -; CDR3 protein: CSASQGAENTEAFF; CDR3 DNA: TGCAGTGCTTCACAGGGGGCGGAGAACACTGAAGCTTTCTTT
V gene: TRBV5-1; J gene: TRBJ1-1; D gene: -; clone size: -; CDR3 protein: CASSLEADTEAFF; CDR3 DNA: TGCGCCAGCAGCTTGGAGGCAGACACTGAAGCTTTCTTT
V gene: TRBV18; J gene: TRBJ2-5; D gene: -; clone size: -; CDR3 protein: CASSLRAAETQYF; CDR3 DNA: TGTGCCAGCTCGCTCAGGGCGGCAGAGACCCAGTACTTC
V gene: TRBV13; J gene: TRBJ2-5; D gene: TRBD2; clone size: few; CDR3 protein: CASSMTSWQETQYF; CDR3 DNA: TGTGCCAGCAGCATGACTAGCTGGCAAGAGACCCAGTACTTC